This TCR beta chain was documented in a study of cytomegalovirus exposure and HLA in healthy donors. For the study at large: Some 85 million unique TCRs from HLA-typed donors were held in an early data release. Broader study findings: Reportedly, fewer N-insertions than the approximately 700-donor mean appeared in an Asian-associated ancestry cluster in a later analysis. Across donors, presence/absence analyses took sequencing depth to be roughly uniform.

The CDR3 is 16 amino acids. This PCR relied on a set of 60 Vbeta primers and 13 Jbeta primers. Profiling relied on immunoSEQ multiplex PCR, and the TCRdb table lists in-frame clones only, not all of them. The sample records 150,000 or so clones, about three quarters being singletons. As regards this clone: The target antigen is unknown.

The rearrangement joins TRBV21-1 to TRBJ2-6; TRBD1, the table's D call, was not compared with the DNA. TRBV21-1 corresponds to a pseudogene. The sequenced sample was PBMCs. The clonotype originates from a man in his forties or fifties in good health and CMV-seropositive. The CDR3 region is CASRDRSPSGANVLTF. The CDR3 region has the DNA TGTGCCAGCCGGGACAGGAGCCCCTCTGGGGCCAACGTCCTGACTTTC.